The clone carrying this T cell receptor beta chain has a single count. The sample is drawn from a study of blood T cell repertoires in COVID-19. Whole-study context: Whether acute or convalescent, the COVID-19 samples came from the United States, Italy and Spain. T cells, B-cell-depleted T cells, or PBMCs supplied cDNA or gDNA.

V dropped 4 bases and J dropped 1 base, with 15 bases sitting between them. CDR3 length: 16 amino acids. Germline-derived CDR1 and CDR2 are SGDLS and YYNGEE. Per the study methods: Reference gene primer amplification yielded estimated nucleated cell counts. Generated by immunoSEQ multiplex PCR, the TCRdb table keeps only in-frame clones and is missing some. V, J and clone size are taken as reported in that table, and D and trimming were inferred from the DNA itself. Counted here are roughly 220,000 clones, around 81% occurring once; the ten biggest clones make up roughly 2.4%. This receptor was taken from a woman in her sixties with acute or convalescent COVID-19. What was sequenced was peripheral blood. The rearrangement joins TRBV9 to TRBJ2-4, with D maybe TRBD2 (6 bases). The CDR3 nucleotides are TGTGCCAGCAGCCCCCAGGTCGGGGGTGCCAAAAACATTCAGTACTTC. As protein: CASSPQVGGAKNIQYF.